Below are 18 T cell receptor beta chains sequenced from a single sample in a study of cytomegalovirus exposure and HLA in healthy donors (dated by TCRdb to about 2017). The method was the immunoSEQ multiplex PCR assay. For the multiplex PCR, a mixture combining 60 forward primers for TCR Vbeta segments and 13 reverse primers for TCR Jbeta segments was used. The source is immuneACCESS, and TCRdb retained only in-frame sequences with V and J called. Part of the clones is not carried over; for the studies checked, unresolved V genes explain less than half of this, and the remainder is unexplained. A total of about 100,000 clones appear in this sample, roughly three quarters of them only once. In total, the top ten clones hold around a fifth of the sample. Source material: PBMCs. These receptor sequences come from a woman aged 60 to 75 in good health and CMV-seropositive.

This rearrangement joins TRBV5-1 to TRBJ1-1; 8 positions agree with TRBD1. CDR3 size: 14 residues. CDR1 is SGHRS and CDR2 is YFSETQ in the germline V gene. With 3 bases clipped from V and 2 bases from J, the junction kept 3 bases outside the gene matches. CDR3 loop: CASSSGTGNTEAFF. DNA of the CDR3: TGCGCCAGCAGCTCCGGGACAGGAAACACTGAAGCTTTCTTT.

V and J are TRBV5-1 and TRBJ1-1; D possibly corresponds to TRBD1 (6 bases). Germline lookup yields CDR1 SGHRS and CDR2 YFSETQ. The CDR3 consists of 14 residues. V was clipped by 4 bases and J by 0 bases, with 10 bases between them. CDR3 nucleotides: TGCGCCAGCAGCGAGGGACACCTGAACACTGAAGCTTTCTTT. Translated, it gives CASSEGHLNTEAFF. Full variable domain (missing parts from reference TRBV5-1 and TRBJ1-1): KAGVTQTPRYLIKTRGQQVTLSCSPISGHRSVSWYQQTPGQGLQFLFEYFSETQRNKGNFPGRFSGRQFSNSRSEMNVSTLELGDSALYLCASSEGHLNTEAFFGQGTRLTVV.

The J gene is TRBJ1-2, the V gene TRBV27; D is ambiguous. The CDR3 loop spans 14 amino acids. Germline CDR1 MNHEY, CDR2 SMNVEV (reference sequence). V gave up 0 bases and J gave up 0 bases, with 5 bases separating them. Here the CDR3 DNA reads TGTGCCAGCAGTTTATCACCAGCTAACTATGGCTACACCTTC. Residues: CASSLSPANYGYTF.

This clone was recorded a few times. CDR3 residues: CASSLGVGAGNTEAFF. In DNA form, the CDR3 reads TGTGCCAGCAGCTTGGGGGTGGGGGCGGGGAACACTGAAGCTTTCTTT. The chain combines TRBV7-9 with TRBJ1-1; tentatively, D is TRBD1 (6 bases). The germline V and J ends were trimmed by 3 bases and 1 base, with 15 bases remaining between them. The CDR3 loop spans 16 amino acids. Germline loops: CDR1 SEHNR, CDR2 FQNEAQ (reference sequence).

This chain uses TRBV11-2 with TRBJ1-6; no definite D call. This CDR3 is built from 14 residues. The germline V and J ends were trimmed by 5 bases and 8 bases, with 13 bases remaining between them. Germline loops: CDR1 SGHAT, CDR2 FQNNGV. CDR3 DNA: TGTGCCAGCAGCCAGATCATTAACGATTCACCCCTCCACTTT. It translates to CASSQIINDSPLHF.

CDR3 sequence reads: CASSAQGGLNTEAFF. The CDR3 coding sequence is TGCGCCAGCAGCGCGCAGGGGGGTTTGAACACTGAAGCTTTCTTT. V and J are TRBV5-1 and TRBJ1-1; TRBD1 matches 7 bases. CDR1 and CDR2 (germline): SGHRS, YFSETQ. J lost 0 bases, V lost 4 bases, and 6 bases had no gene match. This CDR3 region has 15 residues.

The chain uses TRBV6-5 and TRBJ1-5; TRBD1 agrees at 7 bases. Germline V gene lookup returns CDR1 MNHEY and CDR2 SVGAGI. Trimming at V came to 0 bases and at J to 8 bases, leaving 4 bases not matched to a gene. The CDR3 consists of 14 residues. The CDR3 DNA follows: TGTGCCAGCAGTTACTCGAACAGGGGTGAGCCCCAGCATTTT. As protein: CASSYSNRGEPQHF.

This clone was seen only a few times. V usage is TRBV19 and J usage is TRBJ1-4, with 10 bases matching TRBD1. CDR3 length equals 15 residues. Germline-derived CDR1 and CDR2 are LNHDA and SQIVND (reference sequence). Trimming took 4 bases from V and 8 from J; bases not matched to a gene: 7. The CDR3 DNA reads TGTGCCAGTAGTAGGACAGGGGGGAGTGAAGAAAAACTGTTTTTT. Residues: CASSRTGGSEEKLFF.

The chain couples TRBV18 to TRBJ2-7, with a tentative D call TRBD1 (6 bases). The CDR3 consists of 15 residues. Germline loops: CDR1 KGHSH, CDR2 LQKENI. V dropped 3 bases and J dropped 6 bases, with 18 bases sitting between them. The DNA for the CDR3 is TGTGCCAGCTCACCCCCCCAAGGACAGTCTTCCGAGCAGTACTTC. Its translation: CASSPPQGQSSEQYF.

In its sample, this clone was seen a few times. The gene calls are TRBV19 and TRBJ2-7; 7 bases align to TRBD2. This CDR3 has 15 amino acids. The V and J ends lost 3 bases and 0 bases, in that order; junction bases with no gene match: 5. Germline CDR1 and CDR2: LNHDA and SQIVND (reference sequence). In DNA, the CDR3 is TGTGCCAGTAGTATCGGCGGGAGCGTCTCCTACGAGCAGTACTTC. This translates into CASSIGGSVSYEQYF.

The gene calls are TRBV15 and TRBJ2-2, with 9 bases fitting TRBD2. Germline trimming cut 0 bases from V and 6 bases from J; bases unmatched to any gene: 2. CDR1 and CDR2 from the germline V gene are LNHNV and YYDKDF (reference sequence). This CDR3 comprises 15 residues. The CDR3 DNA sequence: TGTGCCACCAGCAGAGATGCGGGAGGGCCCGGGGAGCTGTTTTTT. Translating gives CATSRDAGGPGELFF.

This clone was observed a handful of times. V and J are TRBV10-3 and TRBJ2-1; 10 nucleotides align to TRBD2. This CDR3 has 16 amino acids. Per germline, CDR1 ENHRY and CDR2 SYGVKD. The V segment lost 7 bases and the J segment 7 bases; nucleotides outside the gene matches: 13. This CDR3 is CAITKWVSGRMNEQFF. CDR3 nucleotide sequence: TGTGCCATCACCAAGTGGGTTAGCGGGAGGATGAATGAGCAGTTCTTC.

This chain uses TRBV30 with TRBJ2-1, with 13 bases identical to TRBD2. V shed 4 bases, J shed 7 bases, and the junction held 10 bases outside the gene matches. Germline loops: CDR1 GTSNPN, CDR2 SVGIG (reference sequence). This CDR3 spans 16 amino acids. CDR3 DNA: TGTGCCTGGATTACTAGCGGGAGGGAAGAGGCGAATGAGCAGTTCTTC. Residues: CAWITSGREEANEQFF.

This chain links TRBV5-4 with TRBJ2-7; 11 bases are a match to TRBD2. Germline CDR1 and CDR2: SGHNT and YYREEE (reference sequence). After removal of 4 bases from V and 0 bases from J, the junction contained 9 bases not matched to a gene. The CDR3 has 17 residues. The CDR3: CASSDGLAGMGSYEQYF. In nucleotides, the CDR3 is TGTGCCAGCAGCGATGGACTAGCGGGCATGGGCTCCTACGAGCAGTACTTC.

The rearrangement links TRBV30 to TRBJ2-1; D is unclear. Trimming pared 1 base from V and 10 bases from J, leaving 11 bases between. CDR1 is GTSNPN and CDR2 is SVGIG in the germline V gene (reference sequence). CDR3 size: 12 residues. The chain's CDR3 is CAWSGSNEEQFF. Written as DNA, the CDR3 is TGTGCCTGGAGTGGGAGCAATGAGGAGCAGTTCTTC. Together with reference TRBV30 and TRBJ2-1, the CDR3 gives the full variable domain: SQTIHQWPATLVQPVGSPLSLECTVEGTSNPNLYWYRQAAGRGLQLLFYSVGIGQISSEVPQNLSASRPQDRQFILSSKKLLLSDSGFYLCAWSGSNEEQFFGPGTRLTVL.

In this sample, this clone turned up a few times. This rearrangement joins TRBV2 to TRBJ1-5, with D tentatively TRBD1 (5 bases). Trimming removed 4 bases at V and 7 bases at J, with 14 bases between. Looked up from germline, CDR1 is SNHLY and CDR2 is FYNNEI. The CDR3 covers 14 residues. This CDR3 reads CASSVNAGYQPQHF. The CDR3 DNA sequence: TGTGCCAGCAGTGTAAATGCAGGGTACCAGCCCCAGCATTTT.

This clone was found a few times. CDR3 protein: CASSSDWTGTETQYF. The CDR3 DNA reads TGTGCCAGCAGCTCCGACTGGACAGGGACAGAGACCCAGTACTTC. The chain employs TRBV7-2 and TRBJ2-5; 8 bases line up with TRBD1. The CDR3 contains 15 residues. Trimming removed 4 bases from V and 4 bases from J; junction bases left unmatched: 8. Looked up from germline, CDR1 is SGHTA and CDR2 is FQGNSA.

The V call is TRBV18, the J call TRBJ1-1; D call uncertain. Germline lookup yields CDR1 KGHSH and CDR2 LQKENI. V lost 3 bases and J lost 4, with 12 bases in between. The CDR3 covers 14 residues. In nucleotides, the CDR3 is TGTGCCAGCTCACCCGTCGTAGAGGGCACTGAAGCTTTCTTT. Encoded protein: CASSPVVEGTEAFF.